This entry concerns a single T cell receptor beta chain. The entry originates in a study of Graves' ophthalmopathy and Graves' hyperthyroidism. Whole-study context: The collection of peripheral blood took place at initial diagnosis, before any treatment.

The authors amplified TCR beta CDR3 regions from RNA transcripts. First-round RT-PCR used HTBI primers; second-round multiplex PCR followed. TCRdb reprocessed the multiplex PCR reads via MiXCR and lists one record per CDR3 protein. The sample holds more than 300,000 distinct CDR3 sequences, about 17% seen once. Stable hyperthyroidism meant no progression to ophthalmopathy within 18 months of follow-up. Patients newly diagnosed with hyperthyroidism, under 2 months' duration, were aged 18 to 65, the study reports. Diagnostic conclusions were grounded in clinical symptoms, serum thyroxine, TRAb, thyroid ultrasound and orbital computed tomography. Sequenced: peripheral blood. The sequence derives from an adult woman with stable Graves' hyperthyroidism.

This CDR3 reads CASSDRDRGNQPQHF. CDR3 nucleotides: TGTGCCAGTAGTGACCGGGACAGGGGTAATCAGCCCCAGCATTTT. The genes are TRBV19 and TRBJ1-5, with 10 bases matching TRBD1. The ends lost 5 bases at V and 4 bases at J; junction bases unmatched: 5. Per germline, CDR1 LNHDA and CDR2 SQIVND (reference sequence). The CDR3 spans 15 residues. Filled out from reference TRBV19 and TRBJ1-5, the complete variable domain reads DGGITQSPKYLFRKEGQNVTLSCEQNLNHDAMYWYRQDPGQGLRLIYYSQIVNDFQKGDIAEGYSVSREKKESFPLTVTSAQKNPTAFYLCASSDRDRGNQPQHFGDGTRLSIL.